These 18 T cell receptor beta chains were sequenced from one sample in a study of cytomegalovirus exposure and HLA in healthy donors. Primers included in the PCR were 60 Vbeta and 13 Jbeta primers. The method was immunoSEQ multiplex PCR; TCRdb's version includes in-frame clones alone and lacks a portion of them. The profile shows about 140,000 clones, around 75% of them singletons. Sequencing input: PBMCs. The receptor set was obtained from a man aged 40-55 years in good health and CMV-seronegative.

This chain joins TRBV4-1 and TRBJ1-1; the D gene is possibly TRBD1 (5 bases). CDR3 size: 16 residues. CDR1 is MGHRA, CDR2 YSYEKL, per germline. V was cut by 1 base and J by 5 bases, with 17 bases left in between. CDR3 in amino acids: CASSQGADPGWTEAFF. CDR3 nucleotide sequence: TGCGCCAGCAGCCAAGGTGCCGACCCAGGGTGGACTGAAGCTTTCTTT.

The CDR3 coding sequence is TGTGCCAGCAGCCTAGCGGGGGGGGACAATGAGCAGTTCTTC. The encoded protein is CASSLAGGDNEQFF. The chain carries TRBV28 and TRBJ2-1; the match to TRBD2 covers 12 bases. CDR3 length: 14 amino acids. V shed 6 bases and J 5 bases; nucleotides not matched to a gene: 2. From germline, CDR1 is MDHEN and CDR2 SYDVKM.

V usage is TRBV7-2 and J usage is TRBJ2-3; a weak D match, TRBD1 (5 bases). The CDR3 loop spans 13 amino acids. Trimming cost V 3 bases and J 5 bases, with 9 bases left between them. Germline CDR1 reads SGHTA; CDR2 reads FQGNSA. CDR3 bases: TGTGCCAGCAGCTTGGGGCGCGGAGATACGCAGTATTTT. The encoded protein is CASSLGRGDTQYF.

The V call is TRBV27, the J call TRBJ1-2; D is uncertain. The CDR3 sequence is 13 residues long. The germline gives CDR1 MNHEY, CDR2 SMNVEV (reference sequence). Trimming removed 6 bases from V and 5 bases from J, with 13 bases in between. The CDR3 nucleotides read TGTGCCAGCAGACCGTTGGGCGGGTATGGCTACACCTTC. Its protein is CASRPLGGYGYTF.

This clone was observed a few times. This chain joins TRBV5-1 and TRBJ2-7, with D possibly matching TRBD2 (5 bases). Deletions cut 4 bases from V and 3 bases from J, with 8 bases between. The germline CDR1 and CDR2 sequences are SGHRS and YFSETQ. The CDR3 runs to 12 residues. The CDR3 protein is CASSGLNYEQYF. The DNA for the CDR3 is TGCGCCAGCAGCGGACTGAACTACGAGCAGTACTTC.

The rearrangement links TRBV7-9 to TRBJ2-7; 9 bases align to TRBD1. V lost 3 bases and J lost 7; bases outside the gene matches: 7. The CDR3 has 14 residues. Germline assignment: CDR1 SEHNR and CDR2 FQNEAQ (reference sequence). The CDR3 region has the DNA TGTGCCAGCAGCTTTCGGGACAGGGTAGGAGAGCAGTACTTC. It encodes CASSFRDRVGEQYF.

V is TRBV5-1 and J is TRBJ2-3; TRBD2 agrees at 12 bases. The V segment lost 3 bases and the J segment 4 bases; nucleotides outside the gene matches: 6. The CDR3 runs 16 residues. The germline V gene has CDR1 SGHRS and CDR2 YFSETQ. The CDR3 bases are TGCGCCAGCAGCTGGACTAGCGGGGTAGGGGCAGATACGCAGTATTTT. Translating gives CASSWTSGVGADTQYF. Drawing the rest from reference TRBV5-1 and TRBJ2-3, the complete variable domain is KAGVTQTPRYLIKTRGQQVTLSCSPISGHRSVSWYQQTPGQGLQFLFEYFSETQRNKGNFPGRFSGRQFSNSRSEMNVSTLELGDSALYLCASSWTSGVGADTQYFGPGTRLTVL.

The chain recombines TRBV6-5 with TRBJ1-2; 7 positions match TRBD1. J was trimmed by 3 bases and V by 6 bases; bases with no gene match: 7. This CDR3 comprises 14 residues. Germline V gives CDR1 MNHEY, CDR2 SVGAGI. CDR3: CASRRDSQDYGYTF. CDR3 sequence (DNA): TGTGCCAGCAGGCGGGACAGCCAGGACTATGGCTACACCTTC.

J is TRBJ2-3 and V is TRBV6-4; 8 bases fit TRBD1. Germline V lookup: CDR1 MRHNA, CDR2 SNTAGT. V shed 8 bases and J 5 bases; nucleotides not matched to a gene: 9. CDR3 length: 14 residues. The CDR3 here is CASSGQGGEDTQYF. CDR3 in DNA: TGTGCCAGCTCCGGACAGGGTGGAGAAGATACGCAGTATTTT.

This chain connects TRBV5-1 to TRBJ2-7; unclear D gene. This CDR3 comprises 13 residues. Per germline, CDR1 SGHRS and CDR2 YFSETQ. Trimming removed 1 base at V and 3 bases at J, with 8 bases between. The CDR3 DNA reads as TGCGCCAGCAGCTTGCGGAGAAACTACGAGCAGTACTTC. It translates to CASSLRRNYEQYF.

This clone came up a few times. The chain carries TRBV9 and TRBJ2-5, with 11 bases identical to TRBD2. The CDR3 covers 16 residues. V lost 5 bases to trimming and J lost 4 bases; unmatched junction nucleotides: 10. Germline V gene sequence: CDR1 SGDLS, CDR2 YYNGEE. The CDR3 DNA sequence: TGTGCCAGCAGTGTCCTAGCGGGGGGCCAGAGAGAGACCCAGTACTTC. Translation gives CASSVLAGGQRETQYF.

V usage is TRBV7-9 and J usage is TRBJ2-3, with 8 bases matching TRBD2. The CDR3 sequence is 16 residues long. CDR1 and CDR2 from the germline V gene are SEHNR and FQNEAQ (reference sequence). Trimming took 1 base from V and 2 from J; bases not matched to a gene: 5. The CDR3 loop reads CASSLDLGGVTDTQYF. In DNA form, the CDR3 reads TGTGCCAGCAGCTTAGATCTCGGGGGGGTCACAGATACGCAGTATTTT.

The V gene is TRBV6-6, the J gene TRBJ1-4, with D maybe TRBD1 (5 bases). CDR1 and CDR2 (germline): MNHNY, SVGAGI (reference sequence). Trimming removed 6 bases at V and 8 bases at J, with 19 bases between. The CDR3 length is 15 residues. The CDR3 protein is CASSPTGGYIEKLFF. In DNA, the CDR3 is TGTGCCAGCAGCCCTACGGGGGGTTATATCGAAAAACTGTTTTTT.

This chain links TRBV6-6 with TRBJ2-3; D remains ambiguous. Germline V lookup: CDR1 MNHNY, CDR2 SVGAGI (reference sequence). The CDR3 consists of 11 residues. V was clipped by 6 bases and J by 7 bases, with 8 bases between them. The CDR3 loop is CASSLLNTQYF. The DNA of the CDR3 is TGTGCCAGCAGCCTACTAAATACGCAGTATTTT.

J is TRBJ1-5 and V is TRBV7-9, with 8 bases identical to TRBD1. The germline gives CDR1 SEHNR, CDR2 FQNEAQ (reference sequence). V was pared by 2 bases and J by 6 bases, with 6 bases of the junction left unmatched. The CDR3 totals 15 residues. The DNA for the CDR3 is TGTGCCAGCAGCTTATTTTCAGGGGGCGGTCAGCCCCAGCATTTT. Translated: CASSLFSGGGQPQHF.

The chain recombines TRBV7-2 with TRBJ1-5, with D hard to call. V dropped 5 bases and J dropped 1 base, with 15 bases sitting between them. Looked up from germline, CDR1 is SGHTA and CDR2 is FQGNSA. The CDR3 spans 16 residues. Here the CDR3 DNA reads TGTGCCAGCAGCCGCCAGGTGGCTTCCAGCAATCAGCCCCAGCATTTT. This encodes CASSRQVASSNQPQHF.

J is TRBJ1-5 and V is TRBV9, with a tentative D call TRBD1 (5 bases). V shed 3 bases and J shed 6 bases, with 19 bases lying between them. In germline, CDR1 is SGDLS, CDR2 YYNGEE. The CDR3 loop spans 16 amino acids. The CDR3 here is CASSAGTLSGFQPQHF. The CDR3, as DNA: TGTGCCAGCAGCGCAGGGACTCTTTCTGGTTTTCAGCCCCAGCATTTT. The whole variable domain, remainder taken from reference TRBV9 and TRBJ1-5, is DSGVTQTPKHLITATGQRVTLRCSPRSGDLSVYWYQQSLDQGLQFLIQYYNGEERAKGNILERFSAQQFPDLHSELNLSSLELGDSALYFCASSAGTLSGFQPQHFGDGTRLSIL.

This clone was recorded only once. V usage is TRBV13 and J usage is TRBJ1-1; TRBD1 aligns across 7 bases. The CDR3 spans 14 residues. Germline assignment: CDR1 PRHDT and CDR2 FYEKMQ (reference sequence). After removal of 4 bases from V and 7 bases from J, the junction contained 9 bases not matched to a gene. This CDR3 is CASSSPGQDREAFF. The DNA of the CDR3 is TGTGCCAGCAGCTCCCCCGGACAGGACCGTGAAGCTTTCTTT.